This TCR beta chain was sequenced in a study of blood T cell repertoires in COVID-19. Seattle patients were enrolled during active infection and followed longitudinally. Germline CDR1 and CDR2: SNHLY and FYNNEI. This CDR3 has 18 residues. V was shortened by 4 bases and J by 0 bases, with 16 bases between the two germline ends. In the authors' workflow: Amplified reference gene primers provided the basis for estimating nucleated cell counts. The assay was immunoSEQ multiplex PCR, and TCRdb's table has in-frame clones only and misses some. The DNA gave D and trimming, while V, J and clone size come from that table. The sample includes a few hundred thousand clones, more than 85% seen only once; the top ten take approximately 2.6%.

The V call is TRBV2, the J call TRBJ1-6, with D maybe TRBD1 (6 bases). The sequence derives from a person between 18 and 35 years old with COVID-19, enrolled during active disease. Sequencing input: peripheral blood. This chain's CDR3 is CASSVSGTPGSYNSPLHF. The CDR3 nucleotides read TGTGCCAGCAGTGTCTCCGGGACACCGGGCTCCTATAATTCACCCCTCCACTTT.